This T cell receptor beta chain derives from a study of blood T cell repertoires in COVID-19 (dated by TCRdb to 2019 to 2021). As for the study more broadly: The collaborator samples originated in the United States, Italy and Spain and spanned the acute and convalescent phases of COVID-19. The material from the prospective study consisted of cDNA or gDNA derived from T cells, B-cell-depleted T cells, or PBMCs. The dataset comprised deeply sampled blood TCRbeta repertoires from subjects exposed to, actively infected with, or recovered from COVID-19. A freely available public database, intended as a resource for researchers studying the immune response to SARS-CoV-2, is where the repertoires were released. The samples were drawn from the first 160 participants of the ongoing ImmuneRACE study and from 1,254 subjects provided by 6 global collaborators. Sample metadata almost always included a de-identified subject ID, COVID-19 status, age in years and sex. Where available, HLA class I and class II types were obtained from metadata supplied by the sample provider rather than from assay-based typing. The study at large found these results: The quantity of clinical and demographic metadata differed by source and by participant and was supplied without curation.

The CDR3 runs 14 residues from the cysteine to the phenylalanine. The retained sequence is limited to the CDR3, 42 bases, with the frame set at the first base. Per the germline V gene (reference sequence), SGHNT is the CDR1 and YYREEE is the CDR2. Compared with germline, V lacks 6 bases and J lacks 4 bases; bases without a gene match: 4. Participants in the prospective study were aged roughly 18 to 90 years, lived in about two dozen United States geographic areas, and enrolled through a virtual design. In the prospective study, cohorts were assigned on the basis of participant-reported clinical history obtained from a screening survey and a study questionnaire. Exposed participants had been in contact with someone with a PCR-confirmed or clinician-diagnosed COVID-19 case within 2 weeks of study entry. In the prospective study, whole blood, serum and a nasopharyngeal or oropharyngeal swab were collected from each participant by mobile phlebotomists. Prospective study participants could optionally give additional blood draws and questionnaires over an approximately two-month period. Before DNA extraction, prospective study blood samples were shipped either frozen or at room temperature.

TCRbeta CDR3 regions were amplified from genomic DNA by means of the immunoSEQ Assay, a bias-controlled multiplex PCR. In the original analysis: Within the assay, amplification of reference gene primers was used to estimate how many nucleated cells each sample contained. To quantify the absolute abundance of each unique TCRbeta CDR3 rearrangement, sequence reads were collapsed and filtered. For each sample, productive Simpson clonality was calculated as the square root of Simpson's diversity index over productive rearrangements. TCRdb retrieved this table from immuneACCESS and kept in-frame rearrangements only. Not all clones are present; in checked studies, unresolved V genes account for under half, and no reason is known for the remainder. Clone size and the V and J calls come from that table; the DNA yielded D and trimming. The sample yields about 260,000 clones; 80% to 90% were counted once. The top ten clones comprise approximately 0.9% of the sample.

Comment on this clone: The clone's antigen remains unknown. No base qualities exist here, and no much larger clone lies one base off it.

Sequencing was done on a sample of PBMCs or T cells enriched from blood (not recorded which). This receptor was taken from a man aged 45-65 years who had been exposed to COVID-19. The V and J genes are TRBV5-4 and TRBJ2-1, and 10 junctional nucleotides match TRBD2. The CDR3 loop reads CASNKGLAYNEQFF. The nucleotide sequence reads TGTGCCAGCAACAAGGGACTAGCGTACAATGAGCAGTTCTTC.